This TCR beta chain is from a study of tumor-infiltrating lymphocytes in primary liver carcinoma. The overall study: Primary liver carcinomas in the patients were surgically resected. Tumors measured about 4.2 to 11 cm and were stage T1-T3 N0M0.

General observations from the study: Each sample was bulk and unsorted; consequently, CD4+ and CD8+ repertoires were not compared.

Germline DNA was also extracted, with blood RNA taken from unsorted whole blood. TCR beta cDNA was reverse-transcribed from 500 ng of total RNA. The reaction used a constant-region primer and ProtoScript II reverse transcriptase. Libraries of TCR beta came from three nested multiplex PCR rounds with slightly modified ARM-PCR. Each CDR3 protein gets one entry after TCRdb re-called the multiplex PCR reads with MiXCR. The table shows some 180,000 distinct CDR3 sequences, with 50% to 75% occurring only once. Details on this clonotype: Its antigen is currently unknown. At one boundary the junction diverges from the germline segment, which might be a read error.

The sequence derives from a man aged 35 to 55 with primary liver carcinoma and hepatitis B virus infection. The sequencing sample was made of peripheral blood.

The CDR3 is CASSLTGHGNSPLHF. Here the CDR3 DNA reads TGTGCCAGCAGCTTAACTGGGCACGGGAATTCGCCCCTCCACTTT. The gene calls are TRBV11-2 and TRBJ1-6; D is uncertain. The CDR3 extends over 15 amino acids. Per the germline V gene, CDR1 is SGHAT and CDR2 is FQNNGV.